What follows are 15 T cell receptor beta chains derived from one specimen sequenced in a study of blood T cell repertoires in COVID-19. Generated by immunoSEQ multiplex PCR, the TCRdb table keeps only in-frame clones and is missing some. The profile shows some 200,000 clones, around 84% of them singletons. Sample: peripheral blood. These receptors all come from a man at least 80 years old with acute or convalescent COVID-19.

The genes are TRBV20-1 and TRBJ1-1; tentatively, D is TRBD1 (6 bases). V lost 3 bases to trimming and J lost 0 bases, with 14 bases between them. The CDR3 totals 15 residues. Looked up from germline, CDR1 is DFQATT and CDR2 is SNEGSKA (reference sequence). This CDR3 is CSASQQTGVNTEAFF. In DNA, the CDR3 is TGCAGTGCTAGTCAACAGACAGGAGTGAACACTGAAGCTTTCTTT.

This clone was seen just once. CDR3 nucleotide sequence: TGTGCCAGTAGCGGAGGGAGCCAAGAGACCCAGTACTTC. It yields the protein CASSGGSQETQYF. The chain carries TRBV19 and TRBJ2-5, with D possibly matching TRBD2 (6 bases). The ends were cut back, 6 bases at V and 1 base at J, with 9 bases in the middle. This CDR3 region has 13 residues. The germline V gene encodes CDR1 LNHDA and CDR2 SQIVND (reference sequence).

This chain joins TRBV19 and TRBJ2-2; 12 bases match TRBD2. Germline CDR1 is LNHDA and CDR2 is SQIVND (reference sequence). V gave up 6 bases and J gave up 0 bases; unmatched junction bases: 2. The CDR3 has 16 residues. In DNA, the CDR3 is TGTGCCAGTAGGAGGACTAGCGGGGCGAACACCGGGGAGCTGTTTTTT. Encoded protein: CASRRTSGANTGELFF.

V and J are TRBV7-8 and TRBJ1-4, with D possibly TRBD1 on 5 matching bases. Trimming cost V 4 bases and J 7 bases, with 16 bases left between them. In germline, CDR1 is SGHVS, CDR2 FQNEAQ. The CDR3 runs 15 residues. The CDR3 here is CASSSVGVVGEKLFF. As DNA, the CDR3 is TGTGCCAGCAGCTCGGTAGGGGTAGTTGGTGAAAAACTGTTTTTT.

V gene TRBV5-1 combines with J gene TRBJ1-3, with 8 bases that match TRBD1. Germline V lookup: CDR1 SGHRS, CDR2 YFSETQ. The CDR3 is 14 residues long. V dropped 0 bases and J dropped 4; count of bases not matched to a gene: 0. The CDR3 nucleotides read TGCGCCAGCAGCTTGGGGACAGGGGGAAACACCATATATTTT. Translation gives CASSLGTGGNTIYF.

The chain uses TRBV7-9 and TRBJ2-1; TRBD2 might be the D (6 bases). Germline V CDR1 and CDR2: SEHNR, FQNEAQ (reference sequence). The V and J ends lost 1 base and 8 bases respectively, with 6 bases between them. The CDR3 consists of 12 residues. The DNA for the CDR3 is TGTGCCAGCAGCTTAGTAGCGGATGAGCAGTTCTTC. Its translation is CASSLVADEQFF.

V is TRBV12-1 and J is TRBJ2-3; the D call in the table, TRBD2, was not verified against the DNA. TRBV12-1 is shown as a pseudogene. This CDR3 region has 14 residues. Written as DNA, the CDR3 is TGTGCCAGCAGGGGACTCAGACGCACAGATACGCAGTATTTT. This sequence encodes CASRGLRRTDTQYF.

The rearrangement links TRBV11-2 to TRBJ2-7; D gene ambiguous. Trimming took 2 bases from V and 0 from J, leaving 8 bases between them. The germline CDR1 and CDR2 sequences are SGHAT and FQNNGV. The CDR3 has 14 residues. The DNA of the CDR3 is TGTGCCAGCAGCTTAAGTGGCACCTCCTACGAGCAGTACGTC. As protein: CASSLSGTSYEQYV.

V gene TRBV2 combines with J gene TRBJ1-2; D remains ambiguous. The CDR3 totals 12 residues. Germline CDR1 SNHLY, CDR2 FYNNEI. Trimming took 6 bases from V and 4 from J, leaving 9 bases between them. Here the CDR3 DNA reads TGTGCCAGCAGGGAGGACTCCTATGGCTACACCTTC. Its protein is CASREDSYGYTF.

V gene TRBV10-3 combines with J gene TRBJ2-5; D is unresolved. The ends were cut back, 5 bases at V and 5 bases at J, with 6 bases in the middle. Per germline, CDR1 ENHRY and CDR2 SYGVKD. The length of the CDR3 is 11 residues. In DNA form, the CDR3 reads TGTGCCATCAGTTCACTTGAGACCCAGTACTTC. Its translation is CAISSLETQYF.

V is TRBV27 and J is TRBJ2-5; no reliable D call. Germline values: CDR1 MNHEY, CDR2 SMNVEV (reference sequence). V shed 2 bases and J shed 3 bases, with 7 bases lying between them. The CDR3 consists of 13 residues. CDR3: CASSLGDEETQYF. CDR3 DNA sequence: TGTGCCAGCAGTTTAGGAGACGAAGAGACCCAGTACTTC.

The CDR3 bases are TGTGCCAGCTCACTTCGGACAGGGGGGGATGAAAAACTGTTTTTT. It translates to CASSLRTGGDEKLFF. The chain carries TRBV18 and TRBJ1-4, with 10 bases that match TRBD1. The CDR3 contains 15 residues. In germline, CDR1 is KGHSH, CDR2 LQKENI. The ends lost 4 bases at V and 6 bases at J; junction bases unmatched: 5.

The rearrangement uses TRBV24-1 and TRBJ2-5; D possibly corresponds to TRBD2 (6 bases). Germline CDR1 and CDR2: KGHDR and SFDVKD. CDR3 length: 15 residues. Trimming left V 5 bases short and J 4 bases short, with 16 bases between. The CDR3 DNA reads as TGTGCCACCAGTGTAACGGGAGAAATTCCAGAGACCCAGTACTTC. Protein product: CATSVTGEIPETQYF.

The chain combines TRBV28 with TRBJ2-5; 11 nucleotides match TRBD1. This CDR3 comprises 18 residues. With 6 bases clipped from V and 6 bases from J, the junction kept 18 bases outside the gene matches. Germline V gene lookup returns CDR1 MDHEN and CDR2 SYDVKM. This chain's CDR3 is CASSYAAGTGGIGKTQYF. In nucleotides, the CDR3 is TGTGCCAGCAGCTATGCTGCGGGGACAGGGGGGATTGGGAAGACCCAGTACTTC. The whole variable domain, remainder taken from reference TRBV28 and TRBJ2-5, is DVKVTQSSRYLVKRTGEKVFLECVQDMDHENMFWYRQDPGLGLRLIYFSYDVKMKEKGDIPEGYSVSREKKERFSLILESASTNQTSMYLCASSYAAGTGGIGKTQYFGPGTRLLVL.

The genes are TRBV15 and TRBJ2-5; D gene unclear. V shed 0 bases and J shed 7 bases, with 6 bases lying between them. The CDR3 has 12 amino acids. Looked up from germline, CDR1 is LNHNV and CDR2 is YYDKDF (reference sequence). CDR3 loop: CATSRDFGTQYF. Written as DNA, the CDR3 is TGTGCCACCAGCAGAGATTTCGGGACCCAGTACTTC.